This T cell receptor (beta chain) was recorded in a study of T cell responses to AZD1222 COVID-19 vaccine. The germline gives CDR1 SGHVS, CDR2 FQNEAQ. The CDR3 consists of 16 residues. V was shortened by 1 base and J by 5 bases, with 14 bases between the two germline ends. Study-wide findings and caveats: Within unmutated variant regions lay the reported targets of nearly half of spike-specific TCRs. There were mostly white British donors and more females than males, and clonal diversity was possibly underestimated. Spike-specific TCR breadth and depth were elevated following two AZD1222 doses.

As concerns this clone: Its target is unknown.

This table comes from immunoSEQ multiplex PCR, and its TCRdb copy is limited to in-frame clones, with some not included. Of about 39,000 clones listed, just over 85% are singletons. The material was peripheral blood, obtained 28 days after the second dose of the MenACWY control vaccine. This TCR was sampled from an adult who received the MenACWY meningococcal vaccine as a control. This chain links TRBV7-8 with TRBJ2-2; the D is unclear. The CDR3 nucleotides read TGTGCCAGCAGCTTAGTATTCGGGTCCCATACCGGGGAGCTGTTTTTT. Translated: CASSLVFGSHTGELFF.